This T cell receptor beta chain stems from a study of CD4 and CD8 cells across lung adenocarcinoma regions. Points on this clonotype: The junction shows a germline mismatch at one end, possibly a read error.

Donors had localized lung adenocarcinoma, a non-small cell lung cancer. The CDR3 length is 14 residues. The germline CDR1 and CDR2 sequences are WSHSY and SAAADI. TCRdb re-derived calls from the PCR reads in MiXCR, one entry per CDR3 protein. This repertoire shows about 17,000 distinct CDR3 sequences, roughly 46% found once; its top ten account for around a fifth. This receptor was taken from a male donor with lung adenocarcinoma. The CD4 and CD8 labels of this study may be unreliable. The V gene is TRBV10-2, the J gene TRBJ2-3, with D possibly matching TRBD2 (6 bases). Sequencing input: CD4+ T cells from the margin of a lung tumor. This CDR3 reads CASSGLGGKDTQYF. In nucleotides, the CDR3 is TGCGCCAGCAGCGGGCTGGGAGGCAAAGATACGCAGTACTTT.